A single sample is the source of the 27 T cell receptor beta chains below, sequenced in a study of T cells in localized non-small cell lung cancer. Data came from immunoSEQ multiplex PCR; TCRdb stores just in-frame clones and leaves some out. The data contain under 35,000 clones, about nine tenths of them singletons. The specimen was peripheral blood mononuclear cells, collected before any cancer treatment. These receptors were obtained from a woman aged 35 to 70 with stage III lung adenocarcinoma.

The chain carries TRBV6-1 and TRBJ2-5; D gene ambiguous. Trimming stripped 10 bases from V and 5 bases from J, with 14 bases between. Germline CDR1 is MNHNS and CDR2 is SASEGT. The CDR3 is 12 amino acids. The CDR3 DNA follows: TGTGCCATCCTACACAGCTTGGAGACCCAGTACTTC. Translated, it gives CAILHSLETQYF.

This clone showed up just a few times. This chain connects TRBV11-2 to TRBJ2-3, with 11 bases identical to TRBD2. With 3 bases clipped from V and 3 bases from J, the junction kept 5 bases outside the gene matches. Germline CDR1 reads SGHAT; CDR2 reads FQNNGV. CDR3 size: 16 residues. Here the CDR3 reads CASSFPSGRKTDTQYF. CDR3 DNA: TGTGCCAGCAGCTTTCCTAGCGGGAGGAAGACAGATACGCAGTATTTT.

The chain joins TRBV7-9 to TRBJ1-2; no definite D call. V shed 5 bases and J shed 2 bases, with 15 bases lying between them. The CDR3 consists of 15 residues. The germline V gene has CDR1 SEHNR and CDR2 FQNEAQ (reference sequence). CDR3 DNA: TGTGCCAGCAGCCCCTGGAGTACGGAAAACTATGGCTACACCTTC. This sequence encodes CASSPWSTENYGYTF.

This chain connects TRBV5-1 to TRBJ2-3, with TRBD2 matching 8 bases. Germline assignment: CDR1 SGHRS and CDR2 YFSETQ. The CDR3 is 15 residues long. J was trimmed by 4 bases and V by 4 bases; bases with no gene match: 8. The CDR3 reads CASSLGRGGSDTQYF. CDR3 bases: TGCGCCAGCAGCCTCGGGAGGGGTGGTTCAGATACGCAGTATTTT.

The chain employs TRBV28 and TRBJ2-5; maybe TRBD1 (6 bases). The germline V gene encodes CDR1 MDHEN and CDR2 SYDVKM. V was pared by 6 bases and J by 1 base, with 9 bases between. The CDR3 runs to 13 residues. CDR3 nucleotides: TGTGCCAGCAGCCGGACAGTCCAAGAGACCCAGTACTTC. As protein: CASSRTVQETQYF.

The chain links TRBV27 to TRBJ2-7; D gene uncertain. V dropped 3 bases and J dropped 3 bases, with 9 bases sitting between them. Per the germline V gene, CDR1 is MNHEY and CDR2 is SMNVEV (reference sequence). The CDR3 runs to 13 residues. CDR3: CASSLGGIYEQYF. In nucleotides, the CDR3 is TGTGCCAGCAGTTTGGGCGGCATCTACGAGCAGTACTTC.

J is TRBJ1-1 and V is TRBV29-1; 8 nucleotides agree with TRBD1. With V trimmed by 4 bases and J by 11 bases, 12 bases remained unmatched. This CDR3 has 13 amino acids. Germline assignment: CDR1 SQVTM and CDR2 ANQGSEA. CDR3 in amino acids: CSVVTDRGGEAFF. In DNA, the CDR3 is TGCAGCGTTGTGACTGACAGGGGCGGGGAGGCTTTCTTT.

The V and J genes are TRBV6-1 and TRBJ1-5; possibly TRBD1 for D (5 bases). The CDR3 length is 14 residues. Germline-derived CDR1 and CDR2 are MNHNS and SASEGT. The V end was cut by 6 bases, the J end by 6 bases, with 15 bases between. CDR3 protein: CASSYGQGFQPQHF. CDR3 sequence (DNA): TGTGCCAGCAGCTACGGGCAGGGCTTTCAGCCCCAGCATTTT.

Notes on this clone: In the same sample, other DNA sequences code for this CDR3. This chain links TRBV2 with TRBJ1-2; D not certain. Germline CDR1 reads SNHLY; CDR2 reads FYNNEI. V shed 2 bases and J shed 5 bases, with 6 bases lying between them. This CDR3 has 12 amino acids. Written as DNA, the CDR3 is TGTGCCAGCAGTGAACGAGGGTATGGCTACACCTTC. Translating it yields CASSERGYGYTF.

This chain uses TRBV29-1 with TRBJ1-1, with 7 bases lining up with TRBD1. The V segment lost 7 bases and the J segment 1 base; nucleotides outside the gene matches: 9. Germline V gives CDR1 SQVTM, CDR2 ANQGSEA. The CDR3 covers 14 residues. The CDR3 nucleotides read TGCAGCGCGCAGAGGGACAGAACGAACACTGAAGCTTTCTTT. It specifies CSAQRDRTNTEAFF.

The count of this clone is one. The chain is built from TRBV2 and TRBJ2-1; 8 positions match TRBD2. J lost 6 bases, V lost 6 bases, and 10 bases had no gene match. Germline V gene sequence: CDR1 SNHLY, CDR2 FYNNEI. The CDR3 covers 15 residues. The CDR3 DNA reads TGTGCCAGCAGCCTCGGGAGGGGCCAGATCAATGAGCAGTTCTTC. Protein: CASSLGRGQINEQFF.

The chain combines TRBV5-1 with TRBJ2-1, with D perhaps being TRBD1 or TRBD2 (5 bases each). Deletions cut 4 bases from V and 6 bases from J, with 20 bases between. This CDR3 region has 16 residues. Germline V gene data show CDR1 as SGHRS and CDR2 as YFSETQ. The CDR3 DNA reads TGCGCCAGCAGCCCCCGGGGTGGGGAGAGGGGCAATGAGCAGTTCTTC. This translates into CASSPRGGERGNEQFF.

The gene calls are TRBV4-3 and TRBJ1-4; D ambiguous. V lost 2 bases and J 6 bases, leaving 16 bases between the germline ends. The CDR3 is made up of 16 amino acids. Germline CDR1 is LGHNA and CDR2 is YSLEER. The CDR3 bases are TGCGCCAGCAGCCAACTCAAGACGGAGGGAGATGAAAAACTGTTTTTT. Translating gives CASSQLKTEGDEKLFF.

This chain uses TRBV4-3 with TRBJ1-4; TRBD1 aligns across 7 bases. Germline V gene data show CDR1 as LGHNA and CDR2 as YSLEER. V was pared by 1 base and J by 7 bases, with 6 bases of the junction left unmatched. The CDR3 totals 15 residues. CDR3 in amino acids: CASSQAADRSEKLFF. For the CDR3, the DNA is TGCGCCAGCAGCCAAGCCGCGGACAGGAGTGAAAAACTGTTTTTT.

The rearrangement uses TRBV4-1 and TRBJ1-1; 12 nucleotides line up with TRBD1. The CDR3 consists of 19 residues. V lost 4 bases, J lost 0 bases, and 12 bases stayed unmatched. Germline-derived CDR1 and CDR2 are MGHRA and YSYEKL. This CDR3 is CASSLLLFGTGGLNTEAFF. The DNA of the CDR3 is TGCGCCAGCAGCCTACTACTCTTTGGGACAGGGGGCTTGAACACTGAAGCTTTCTTT.

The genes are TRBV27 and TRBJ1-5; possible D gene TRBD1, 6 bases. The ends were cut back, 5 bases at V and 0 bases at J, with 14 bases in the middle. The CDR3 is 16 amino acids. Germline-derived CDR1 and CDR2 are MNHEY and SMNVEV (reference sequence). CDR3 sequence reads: CASSKGGGYSNQPQHF. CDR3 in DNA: TGTGCCAGCAGTAAAGGGGGGGGGTATAGCAATCAGCCCCAGCATTTT.

CDR3 sequence: CASSVAGGIVYEQYF. DNA for the CDR3: TGTGCCAGCAGCGTAGCAGGGGGCATTGTCTACGAGCAGTACTTC. The chain uses TRBV9 and TRBJ2-7; 8 bases align to TRBD1. V shed 0 bases and J 3 bases; nucleotides not matched to a gene: 5. Germline lookup yields CDR1 SGDLS and CDR2 YYNGEE. The CDR3 runs to 15 residues.

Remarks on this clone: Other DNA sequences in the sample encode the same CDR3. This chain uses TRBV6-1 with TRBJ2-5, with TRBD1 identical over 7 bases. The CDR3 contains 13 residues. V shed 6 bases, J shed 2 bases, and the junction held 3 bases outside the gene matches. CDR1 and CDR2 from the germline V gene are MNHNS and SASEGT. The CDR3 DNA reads TGTGCCAGCAGCAGGGGACAGCAAGAGACCCAGTACTTC. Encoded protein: CASSRGQQETQYF.

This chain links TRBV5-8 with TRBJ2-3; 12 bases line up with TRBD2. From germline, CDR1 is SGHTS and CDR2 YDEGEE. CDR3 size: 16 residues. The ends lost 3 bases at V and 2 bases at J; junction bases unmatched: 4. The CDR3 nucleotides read TGTGCCAGCAGCTCCGGACTAGCGGGATCCACAGATACGCAGTATTTT. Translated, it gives CASSSGLAGSTDTQYF.

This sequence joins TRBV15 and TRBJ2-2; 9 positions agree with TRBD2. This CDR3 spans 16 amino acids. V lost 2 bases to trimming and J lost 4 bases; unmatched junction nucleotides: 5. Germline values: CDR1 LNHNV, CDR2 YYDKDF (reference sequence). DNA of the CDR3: TGTGCCACCAGCAGATCGACTAGCGGATTCACCGGGGAGCTGTTTTTT. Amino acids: CATSRSTSGFTGELFF.

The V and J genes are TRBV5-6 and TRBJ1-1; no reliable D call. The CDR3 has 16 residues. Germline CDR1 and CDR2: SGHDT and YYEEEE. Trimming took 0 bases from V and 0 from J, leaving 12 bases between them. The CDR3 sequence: CASSLGVRVMNTEAFF. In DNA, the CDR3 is TGTGCCAGCAGCTTGGGAGTAAGGGTAATGAACACTGAAGCTTTCTTT.

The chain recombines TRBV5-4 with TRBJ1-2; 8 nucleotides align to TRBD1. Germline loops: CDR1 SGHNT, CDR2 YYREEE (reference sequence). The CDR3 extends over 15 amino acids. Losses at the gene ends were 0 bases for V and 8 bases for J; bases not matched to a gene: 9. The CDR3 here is CASSLAWGQDKGYTF. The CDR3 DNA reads TGTGCCAGCAGCTTGGCCTGGGGACAGGACAAGGGCTACACCTTC. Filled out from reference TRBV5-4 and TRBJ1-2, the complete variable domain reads ETGVTQSPTHLIKTRGQQVTLRCSSQSGHNTVSWYQQALGQGPQFIFQYYREEENGRGNFPPRFSGLQFPNYSSELNVNALELDDSALYLCASSLAWGQDKGYTFGSGTRLTVV.

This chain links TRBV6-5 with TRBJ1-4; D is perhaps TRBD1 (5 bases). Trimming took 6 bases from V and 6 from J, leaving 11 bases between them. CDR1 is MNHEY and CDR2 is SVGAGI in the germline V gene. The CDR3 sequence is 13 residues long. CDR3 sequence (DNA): TGTGCCAGCAGCCGACAGATAGATGAAAAACTGTTTTTT. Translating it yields CASSRQIDEKLFF.

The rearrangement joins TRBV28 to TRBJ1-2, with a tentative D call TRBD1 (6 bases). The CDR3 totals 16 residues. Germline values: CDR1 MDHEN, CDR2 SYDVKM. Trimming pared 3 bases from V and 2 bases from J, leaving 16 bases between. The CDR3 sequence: CASSFPWDNSNYGYTF. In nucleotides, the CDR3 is TGTGCCAGCAGTTTCCCTTGGGACAACTCGAACTATGGCTACACCTTC.

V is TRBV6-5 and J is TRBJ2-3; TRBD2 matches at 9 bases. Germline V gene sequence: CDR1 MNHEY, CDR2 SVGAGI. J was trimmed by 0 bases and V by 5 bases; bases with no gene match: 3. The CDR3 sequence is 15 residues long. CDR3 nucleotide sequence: TGTGCCAGCAGTCAGGGACTAGCTAGCACAGATACGCAGTATTTT. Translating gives CASSQGLASTDTQYF.

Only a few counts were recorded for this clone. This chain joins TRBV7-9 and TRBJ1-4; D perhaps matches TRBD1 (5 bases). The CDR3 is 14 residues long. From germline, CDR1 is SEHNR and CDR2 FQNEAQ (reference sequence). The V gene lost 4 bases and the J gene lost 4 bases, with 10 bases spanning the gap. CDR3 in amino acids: CASSSRDFNEKLFF. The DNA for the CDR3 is TGTGCCAGCAGCTCCCGGGACTTTAATGAAAAACTGTTTTTT.

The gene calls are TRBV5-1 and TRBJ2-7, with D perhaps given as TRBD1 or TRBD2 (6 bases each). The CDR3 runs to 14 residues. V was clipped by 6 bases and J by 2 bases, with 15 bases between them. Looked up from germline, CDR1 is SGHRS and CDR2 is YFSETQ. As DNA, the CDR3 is TGCGCCAGCATGGAGGGGGGATCCACCTACGAGCAGTACTTC. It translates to CASMEGGSTYEQYF.